Listed below are T cell receptor beta chains from one sample, sequenced in a study of cytomegalovirus exposure and HLA in healthy donors. TCRdb's copy holds only in-frame clones and misses some; the assay was immunoSEQ multiplex PCR. Of 120,000 to 150,000 clones detected, 60% to 85% appear once; the ten largest clones hold 2.5% to 3.5%. The sequenced sample consisted of PBMCs. These receptors originate from a man in his forties or fifties in good health and CMV-seropositive. CDR3s leave out the opening cysteine and the closing phenylalanine or tryptophan. The D gene is left open where the match is weak.

v_call,d_call,cdr3_aa
TRBV6-5,NA,ASSPSGLSHEQY
TRBV13,NA,ASSHDISLIRADTQY
TRBV7-3,NA,ASSLTVSGDRETQY
TRBV27,NA,ASSRAGRAYEQY
TRBV5-4,TRBD1,ASSSPSGGTYEQY
TRBV18,NA,ASSPREGDTQY
TRBV30,TRBD1,AWSVGGQGTGNTIY
TRBV28,TRBD2,ASSPGTSGRREQF
TRBV27,TRBD2,ASSLNPSGGIYEQY
TRBV19,TRBD1,ASRGQKVSSNQPQH
TRBV28,NA,ASSLLPADTQY
TRBV5-1,TRBD1,ASSSPETGAPYEQY
TRBV4-3,TRBD2,ASSQDLRVGGGRIMAEQY
TRBV5-4,NA,ASSLRASSYNEQF
TRBV6-5,NA,ASGRELGLSYEQY
TRBV19,NA,ASSMGAQATGELF
TRBV5-1,TRBD2,ASSLDRTSGHGELF
TRBV29-1,TRBD2,SVMLAGVSIGETQY
TRBV11-1,NA,ASSYQQGNTEAF
TRBV4-3,NA,ASSPEGQGRETQY
TRBV7-9,NA,ASSLKGGRAEAF
TRBV4-3,NA,ASRRNRHTEAF
TRBV5-1,TRBD1,ASSSDRGRATQY
TRBV5-8,TRBD1,ASSRRQGGQPQH
TRBV2,NA,ASSLGGTVQETQY
TRBV25-1,TRBD1,ATTDPGQGYEQY
TRBV5-1,NA,ASSLAEASLSYNEQF
TRBV7-9,NA,ASSQTRAGTGELF
TRBV6-6,NA,ASTPRRGNTEAF
TRBV10-3,NA,AISHTGLLNEQF
TRBV29-1,NA,SVVPVVYNEQF
TRBV10-3,TRBD1,AISETKVTGARNTIY
TRBV7-3,NA,ASSLYGGTGNTIY
TRBV4-1,NA,ASSQDSGWTEAF
TRBV2,NA,ASSVPYILRTPNGYT
TRBV7-2,NA,ASSFLENTGELF
TRBV9,NA,ASSVAIGRGYEQY
TRBV23-1,NA,ASEPTWYEQY
TRBV7-9,TRBD2,ASSSNDGAGGRETQY
TRBV27,TRBD2,ASSLYPSGADTQY
TRBV18,TRBD2,ASSPLELAGGKGHEQF
TRBV28,NA,ASRTPNTGELF
TRBV7-9,NA,ASSLEGQGQNYGYT
TRBV7-8,TRBD1,ASSQIGQGANYEQY
TRBV19,TRBD2,ASSILGLAGETQY
TRBV4-1,TRBD1,ASSQAAPGTGRSDSPLH